The 7 T cell receptor beta chains in this list originate from one sample, sequenced in a study of blood T cells in healthy people across ages. A sample-barcoded 5' primer and a J-beta primer mix were used in a second PCR of about 6 to 11 cycles. TCRdb called the 5' RACE reads again in MiXCR, with one record for every CDR3 protein. The sample lists hundreds of thousands of distinct CDR3 sequences; roughly 43% were seen once. Specimen: blood. Receptors were obtained from a man aged 25-45 years in good health.

The CDR3 spells CASRDRGQGKQYF. Written as DNA, the CDR3 is TGTGCCAGCCGGGACAGGGGGCAGGGAAAGCAGTACTTC. The V and J genes are TRBV6-1 and TRBJ2-5, with 12 bases lining up with TRBD1. Germline V gene lookup returns CDR1 MNHNS and CDR2 SASEGT. The CDR3 has 13 amino acids. Trimming cost V 8 bases and J 11 bases; bases outside gene matches: 9.

V usage is TRBV29-1 and J usage is TRBJ1-4; 7 bases are shared with TRBD1. Germline CDR1 SQVTM, CDR2 ANQGSEA. The CDR3 runs to 14 residues. Trimming took 5 bases from V and 6 from J; bases not matched to a gene: 9. This chain's CDR3 is CSVYTDRADEKLFF. The DNA of the CDR3 is TGCAGCGTTTACACCGACAGGGCTGATGAAAAACTGTTTTTT.

The J gene is TRBJ2-1, the V gene TRBV3-1, with 7 bases aligning to TRBD1. The CDR3 is made up of 16 amino acids. The trim removed 4 bases at V and 8 bases at J, leaving 14 bases unmatched. Germline loops: CDR1 LGHDT, CDR2 YNNKEL (reference sequence). CDR3 in amino acids: CASSLRKTGRFDEQFF. The CDR3 bases are TGTGCCAGCAGCCTTCGAAAGACAGGGAGATTCGATGAGCAGTTCTTC.

This clonotype was seen more than once but under ten times. The chain carries TRBV10-3 and TRBJ2-1, with 8 bases aligning to TRBD1. J gave up 3 bases and V 5 bases, and 6 bases lay outside the gene matches. The CDR3 consists of 15 residues. Germline CDR1 is ENHRY and CDR2 is SYGVKD. The CDR3 DNA follows: TGTGCCATCAGTTTAAAGACAGGGGTCTACAATGAGCAGTTCTTC. This encodes CAISLKTGVYNEQFF.

In the case of this clonotype: Its ends do not fully match the called genes, so a read error is possible. The V call is TRBV7-7, the J call TRBJ2-1; tentatively, D is TRBD2 (7 bases). Germline values: CDR1 SSHAT, CDR2 FNYEAQ (reference sequence). There are 16 residues in the CDR3. The DNA for the CDR3 is TGTGCTAGCAGCCTACAGGCGGGGGCTAACAGCAATGAGCAGTTCTTC. Residues: CASSLQAGANSNEQFF.

The chain employs TRBV6-1 and TRBJ1-5; no firm D call. CDR1 and CDR2 (germline): MNHNS, SASEGT. The CDR3 consists of 19 residues. V dropped 4 bases and J dropped 0 bases, with 22 bases sitting between them. The DNA of the CDR3 is TGTGCCAGCAGTGCGCGACATTTGGGCGGGCCCATTAGCAATCAGCCCCAGCATTTT. Amino acid sequence: CASSARHLGGPISNQPQHF.

The V and J genes are TRBV7-8 and TRBJ1-1; possibly TRBD1 for D (6 bases). The ends were cut back, 1 base at V and 1 base at J, with 10 bases in the middle. The CDR3 is made up of 15 amino acids. CDR1 and CDR2 from the germline V gene are SGHVS and FQNEAQ. CDR3 sequence (DNA): TGTGCCAGCAGCTTAGAGGTGACAGGGAACACTGAAGCTTTCTTT. Residues: CASSLEVTGNTEAFF.